The present T cell receptor beta chain was sequenced within a study of blood T cells in healthy people across ages. The authors ran a second PCR of roughly 6 to 12 cycles using a sample-barcoded 5' primer and a J-beta primer mix. TCRdb used MiXCR to reprocess the 5' RACE reads, holding one entry per CDR3 protein. The data hold about 640,000 distinct CDR3 sequences, with about 54% observed a single time. For this clonotype: Its matching antigen is unknown.

Study findings and constraints: Long-lived donors carried more naive CD4+ cells and greater diversity than aged donors. Unsorted PBMC input precluded a conclusive naive versus antigen-experienced comparison.

In germline, CDR1 is SGHRS, CDR2 YFSETQ. This CDR3 region has 14 residues. The V gene lost 0 bases and the J gene lost 8 bases, with 12 bases spanning the gap. This TCR was sampled from a man in his 60s in good health. The sequenced material came from blood. The chain has TRBV5-1 and TRBJ2-1; possible D gene TRBD2, 5 bases. The CDR3 reads CASSLVLASDEQFF. The CDR3 bases are TGCGCCAGCAGCTTGGTCCTAGCTTCCGATGAGCAGTTCTTC.